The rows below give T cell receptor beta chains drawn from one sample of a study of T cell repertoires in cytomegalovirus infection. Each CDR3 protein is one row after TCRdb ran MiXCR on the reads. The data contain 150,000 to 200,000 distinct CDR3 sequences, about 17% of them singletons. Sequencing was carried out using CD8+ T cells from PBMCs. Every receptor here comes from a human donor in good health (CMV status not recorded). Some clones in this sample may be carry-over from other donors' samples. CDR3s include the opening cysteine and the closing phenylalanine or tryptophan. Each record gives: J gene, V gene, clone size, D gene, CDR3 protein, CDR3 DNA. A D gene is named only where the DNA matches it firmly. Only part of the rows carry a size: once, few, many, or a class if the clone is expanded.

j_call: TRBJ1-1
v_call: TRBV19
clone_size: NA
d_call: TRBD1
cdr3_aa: CASSTRQGSTEAFF
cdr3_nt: TGTGCCAGTAGCACCCGACAGGGAAGCACTGAAGCTTTCTTT

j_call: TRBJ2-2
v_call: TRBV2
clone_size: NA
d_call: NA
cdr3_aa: CASRGTGSGELFF
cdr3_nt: TGTGCCAGCCGCGGAACAGGGTCCGGGGAGCTGTTTTTT

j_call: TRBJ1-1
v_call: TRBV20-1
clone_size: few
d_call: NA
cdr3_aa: CSAREGAPEAFF
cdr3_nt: TGCAGTGCTAGAGAAGGGGCTCCTGAAGCTTTCTTT

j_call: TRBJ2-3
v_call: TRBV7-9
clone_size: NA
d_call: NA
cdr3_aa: CASSSVSGFTTDTQYF
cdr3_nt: TGTGCCAGCAGCTCAGTGAGCGGGTTTACCACAGATACGCAGTATTTT

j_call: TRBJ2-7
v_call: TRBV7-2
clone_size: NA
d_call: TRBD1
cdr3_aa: CASSPLGTEKTYEQYF
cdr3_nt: TGTGCCAGCAGCCCCCTCGGGACAGAGAAAACCTACGAGCAGTACTTC

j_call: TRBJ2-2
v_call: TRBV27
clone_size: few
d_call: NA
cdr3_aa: CASSPTLTGELFF
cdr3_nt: TGTGCCAGCAGTCCGACCTTGACCGGGGAGCTGTTTTTT

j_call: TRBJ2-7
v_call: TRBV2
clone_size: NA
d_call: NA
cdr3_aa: CASSVSGRSYEQYF
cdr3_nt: TGTGCCAGCAGTGTGTCGGGCAGATCATACGAGCAGTACTTC

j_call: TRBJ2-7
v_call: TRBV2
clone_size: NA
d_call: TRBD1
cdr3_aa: CASSEVGTGLDEQYF
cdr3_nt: TGTGCCAGCAGTGAGGTAGGGACAGGGTTGGATGAGCAGTACTTC

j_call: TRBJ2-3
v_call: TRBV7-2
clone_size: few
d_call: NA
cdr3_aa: CASSLAQSVWTDTQYF
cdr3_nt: TGTGCCAGCAGCTTAGCCCAAAGTGTTTGGACAGATACGCAGTATTTT

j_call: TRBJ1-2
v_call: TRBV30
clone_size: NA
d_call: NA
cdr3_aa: CAWSPLGDRYTF
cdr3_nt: TGTGCCTGGAGCCCATTGGGGGACCGCTACACCTTC

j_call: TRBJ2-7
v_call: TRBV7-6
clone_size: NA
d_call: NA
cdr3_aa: CASSLALDLGEQYF
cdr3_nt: TGTGCCAGCAGCTTAGCGCTAGACTTGGGAGAGCAGTACTTC

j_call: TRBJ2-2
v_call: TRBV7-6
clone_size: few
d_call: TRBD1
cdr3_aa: CASSPRQGHYLNTGELFF
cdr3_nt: TGTGCCAGCAGCCCGCGACAGGGACACTATTTGAACACCGGGGAGCTGTTTTTT

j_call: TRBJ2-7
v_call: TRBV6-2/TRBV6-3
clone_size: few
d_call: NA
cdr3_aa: CASNAPGSSYEQYF
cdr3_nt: TGTGCCAGCAACGCCCCAGGCAGCTCCTACGAGCAGTACTTC

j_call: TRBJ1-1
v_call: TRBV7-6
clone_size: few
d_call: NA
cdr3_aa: CASSRGYTEAFF
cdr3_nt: TGTGCCAGCAGCCGAGGGTACACTGAAGCTTTCTTT

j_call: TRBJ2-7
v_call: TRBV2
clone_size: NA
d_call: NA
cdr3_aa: CASIEGPYEQYF
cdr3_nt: TGTGCCAGCATAGAAGGACCCTACGAGCAGTACTTC

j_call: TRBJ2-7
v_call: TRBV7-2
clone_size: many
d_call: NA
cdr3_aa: CASSLVETVSYEQYF
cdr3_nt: TGTGCCAGCAGCTTAGTTGAGACAGTATCCTACGAGCAGTACTTC

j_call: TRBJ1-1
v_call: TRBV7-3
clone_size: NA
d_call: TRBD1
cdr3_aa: CASSATGGGTEAFF
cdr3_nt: TGTGCCAGCAGCGCGACAGGGGGAGGCACTGAAGCTTTCTTT

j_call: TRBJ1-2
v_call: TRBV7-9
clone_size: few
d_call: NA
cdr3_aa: CASSLRGTTALGGYTF
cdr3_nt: TGTGCCAGCAGCTTACGGGGGACGACTGCCCTGGGAGGCTACACCTTC

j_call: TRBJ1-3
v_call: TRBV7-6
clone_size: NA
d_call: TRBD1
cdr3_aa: CASSQGTGGGNTIYF
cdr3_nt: TGTGCCAGCAGCCAGGGGACAGGCGGAGGAAACACCATATATTTT

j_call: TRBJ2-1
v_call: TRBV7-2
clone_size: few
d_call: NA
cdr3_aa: CASSLAGGHNNEQFF
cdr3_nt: TGTGCCAGCAGCTTAGCGGGGGGGCATAACAATGAGCAGTTCTTC